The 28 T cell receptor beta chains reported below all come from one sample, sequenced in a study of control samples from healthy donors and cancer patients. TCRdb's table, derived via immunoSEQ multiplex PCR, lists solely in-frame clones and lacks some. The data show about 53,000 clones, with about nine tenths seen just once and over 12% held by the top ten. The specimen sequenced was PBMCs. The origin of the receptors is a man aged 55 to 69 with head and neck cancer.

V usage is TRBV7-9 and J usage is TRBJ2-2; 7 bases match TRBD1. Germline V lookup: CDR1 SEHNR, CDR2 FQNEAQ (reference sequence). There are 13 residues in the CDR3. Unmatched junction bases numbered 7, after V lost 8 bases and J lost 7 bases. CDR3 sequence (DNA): TGTGCCAGCGTGAGGGGGCAATTCGGGGAGCTGTTTTTT. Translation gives CASVRGQFGELFF.

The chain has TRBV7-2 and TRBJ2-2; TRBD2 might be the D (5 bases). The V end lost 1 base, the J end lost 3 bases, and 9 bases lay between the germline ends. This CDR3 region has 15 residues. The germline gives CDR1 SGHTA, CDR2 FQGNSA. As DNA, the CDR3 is TGTGCCAGCAGCTTAGACGGGGAAGACACCGGGGAGCTGTTTTTT. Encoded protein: CASSLDGEDTGELFF.

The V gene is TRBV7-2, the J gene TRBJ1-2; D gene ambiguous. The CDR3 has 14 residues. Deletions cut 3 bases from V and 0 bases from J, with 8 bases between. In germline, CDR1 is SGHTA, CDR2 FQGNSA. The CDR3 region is CASSFGPTNYGYTF. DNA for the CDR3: TGTGCCAGCAGCTTTGGCCCAACTAACTATGGCTACACCTTC.

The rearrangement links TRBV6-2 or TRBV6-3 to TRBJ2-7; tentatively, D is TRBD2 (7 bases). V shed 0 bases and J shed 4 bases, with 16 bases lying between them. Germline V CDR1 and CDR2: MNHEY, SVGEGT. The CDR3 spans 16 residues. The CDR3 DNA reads TGTGCCAGCAGTTACTCTCGGACGGGGGGCGGTTACGAGCAGTACTTC. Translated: CASSYSRTGGGYEQYF.

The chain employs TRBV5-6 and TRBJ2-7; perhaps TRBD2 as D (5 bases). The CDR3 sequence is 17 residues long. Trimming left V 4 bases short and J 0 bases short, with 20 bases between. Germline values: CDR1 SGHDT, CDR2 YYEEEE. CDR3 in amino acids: CASSHLPTAGGSYEQYF. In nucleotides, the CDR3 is TGTGCCAGCAGCCATCTACCGACGGCAGGAGGCTCCTACGAGCAGTACTTC.

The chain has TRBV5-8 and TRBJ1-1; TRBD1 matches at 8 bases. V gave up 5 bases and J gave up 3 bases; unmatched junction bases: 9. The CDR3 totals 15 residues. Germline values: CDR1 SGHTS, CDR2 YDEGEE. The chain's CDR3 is CASRRTGSRDTEAFF. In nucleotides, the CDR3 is TGTGCCAGCAGACGGACAGGGTCGAGGGACACTGAAGCTTTCTTT.

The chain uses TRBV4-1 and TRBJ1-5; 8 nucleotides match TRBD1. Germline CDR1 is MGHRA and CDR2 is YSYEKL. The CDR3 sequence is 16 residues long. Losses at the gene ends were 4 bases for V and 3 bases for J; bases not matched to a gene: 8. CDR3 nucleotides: TGCGCCAGCAGCCCCACGGAGACAGGGGACAATCAGCCCCAGCATTTT. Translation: CASSPTETGDNQPQHF.

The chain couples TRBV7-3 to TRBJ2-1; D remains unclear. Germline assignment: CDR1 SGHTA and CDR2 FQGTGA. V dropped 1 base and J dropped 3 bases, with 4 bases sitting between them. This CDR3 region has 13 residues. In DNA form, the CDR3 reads TGTGCCAGCAGCTTAAACCGCTACAATGAGCAGTTCTTC. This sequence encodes CASSLNRYNEQFF.

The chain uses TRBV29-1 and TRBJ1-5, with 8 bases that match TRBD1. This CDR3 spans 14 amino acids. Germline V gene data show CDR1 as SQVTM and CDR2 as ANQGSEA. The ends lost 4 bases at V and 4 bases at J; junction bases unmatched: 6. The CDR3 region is CSVVTGDINQPQHF. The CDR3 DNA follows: TGCAGCGTTGTGACAGGGGACATTAATCAGCCCCAGCATTTT.

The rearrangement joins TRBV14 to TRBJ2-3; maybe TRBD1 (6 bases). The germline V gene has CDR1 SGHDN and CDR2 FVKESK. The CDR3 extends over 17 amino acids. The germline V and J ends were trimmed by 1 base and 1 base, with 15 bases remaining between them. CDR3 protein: CASSQGAGVMGTDTQYF. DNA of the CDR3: TGTGCCAGCAGCCAAGGGGCAGGGGTTATGGGCACAGATACGCAGTATTTT.

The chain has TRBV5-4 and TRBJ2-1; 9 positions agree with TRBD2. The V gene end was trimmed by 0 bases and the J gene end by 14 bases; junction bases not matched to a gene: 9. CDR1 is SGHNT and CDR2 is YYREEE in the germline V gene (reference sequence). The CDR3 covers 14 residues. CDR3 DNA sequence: TGTGCCAGCAGCTTGGTAGTAGCGGGGGCCCAGGAGTTCTTC. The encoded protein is CASSLVVAGAQEFF.

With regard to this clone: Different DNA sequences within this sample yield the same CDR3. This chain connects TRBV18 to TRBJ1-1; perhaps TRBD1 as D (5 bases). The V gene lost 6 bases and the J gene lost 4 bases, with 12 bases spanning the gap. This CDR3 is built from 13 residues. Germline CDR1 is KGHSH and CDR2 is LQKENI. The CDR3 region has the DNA TGTGCCAGCTCGCAAGGGGTGGGCACTGAAGCTTTCTTT. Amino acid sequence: CASSQGVGTEAFF.

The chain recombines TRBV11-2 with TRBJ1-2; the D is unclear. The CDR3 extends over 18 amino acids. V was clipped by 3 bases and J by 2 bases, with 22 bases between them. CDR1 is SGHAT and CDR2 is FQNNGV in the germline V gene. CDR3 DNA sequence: TGTGCCAGCAGCTTTGTCAACAGTTACTATTCCTTCAACTATGGCTACACCTTC. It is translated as CASSFVNSYYSFNYGYTF.

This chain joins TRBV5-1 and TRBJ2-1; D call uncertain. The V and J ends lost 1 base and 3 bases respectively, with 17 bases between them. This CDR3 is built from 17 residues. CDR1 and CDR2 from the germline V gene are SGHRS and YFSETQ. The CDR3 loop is CASSLSAEWDIYNEQFF. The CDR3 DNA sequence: TGCGCCAGCAGCTTGTCGGCAGAGTGGGATATCTACAATGAGCAGTTCTTC. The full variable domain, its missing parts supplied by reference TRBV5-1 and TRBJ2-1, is KAGVTQTPRYLIKTRGQQVTLSCSPISGHRSVSWYQQTPGQGLQFLFEYFSETQRNKGNFPGRFSGRQFSNSRSEMNVSTLELGDSALYLCASSLSAEWDIYNEQFFGPGTRLTVL.

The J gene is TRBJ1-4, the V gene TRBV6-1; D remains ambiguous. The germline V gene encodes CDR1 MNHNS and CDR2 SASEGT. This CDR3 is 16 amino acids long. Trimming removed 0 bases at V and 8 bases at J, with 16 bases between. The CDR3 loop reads CASSEAPGGGGEKLFF. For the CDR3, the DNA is TGTGCCAGCAGTGAAGCCCCGGGTGGAGGAGGGGAAAAACTGTTTTTT.

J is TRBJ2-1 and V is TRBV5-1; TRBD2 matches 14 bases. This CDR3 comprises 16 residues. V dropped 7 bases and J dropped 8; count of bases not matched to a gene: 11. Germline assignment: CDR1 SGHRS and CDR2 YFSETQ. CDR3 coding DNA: TGCGCCAGCCGCCTGGGACTAGCGGGAGTAGGCGATGAGCAGTTCTTC. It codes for CASRLGLAGVGDEQFF. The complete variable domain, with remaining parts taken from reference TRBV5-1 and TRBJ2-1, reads KAGVTQTPRYLIKTRGQQVTLSCSPISGHRSVSWYQQTPGQGLQFLFEYFSETQRNKGNFPGRFSGRQFSNSRSEMNVSTLELGDSALYLCASRLGLAGVGDEQFFGPGTRLTVL.

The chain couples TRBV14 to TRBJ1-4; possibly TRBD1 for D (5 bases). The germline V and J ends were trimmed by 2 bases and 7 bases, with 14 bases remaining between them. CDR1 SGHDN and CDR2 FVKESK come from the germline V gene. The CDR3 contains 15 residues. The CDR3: CASSQRGGWFEKLFF. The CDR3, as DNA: TGTGCCAGCAGCCAAAGGGGAGGGTGGTTTGAAAAACTGTTTTTT.

CDR3 DNA sequence: TGTGCCAGCAGCCAACGGGCCGATCAGCCCCAGCATTTT. It yields the protein CASSQRADQPQHF. The chain uses TRBV4-2 and TRBJ1-5; unclear D gene. The germline V gene has CDR1 LGHNA and CDR2 YNFKEQ. The CDR3 contains 13 residues. Between the trimmed V and J ends, which lost 2 bases and 5 bases, there was a span of 7 bases.

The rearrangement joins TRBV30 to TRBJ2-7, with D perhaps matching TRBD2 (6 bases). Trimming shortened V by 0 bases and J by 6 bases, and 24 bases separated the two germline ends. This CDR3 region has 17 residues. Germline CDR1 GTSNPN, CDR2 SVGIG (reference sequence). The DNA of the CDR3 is TGTGCCTGGAGTGTACTGGGTTATGGCGCTAGCGTCTCCGAGCAGTACTTC. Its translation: CAWSVLGYGASVSEQYF.

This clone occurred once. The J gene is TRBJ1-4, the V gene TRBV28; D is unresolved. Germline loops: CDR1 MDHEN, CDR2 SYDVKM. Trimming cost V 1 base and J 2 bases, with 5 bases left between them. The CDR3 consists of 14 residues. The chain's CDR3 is CASSLSGTNEKLFF. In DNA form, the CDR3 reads TGTGCCAGCAGTTTATCCGGGACTAATGAAAAACTGTTTTTT.

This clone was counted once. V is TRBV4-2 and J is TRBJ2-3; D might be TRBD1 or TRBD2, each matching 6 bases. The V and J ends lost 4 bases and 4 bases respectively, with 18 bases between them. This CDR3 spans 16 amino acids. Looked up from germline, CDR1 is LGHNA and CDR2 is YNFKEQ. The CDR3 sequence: CASSPVRGAFSDTQYF. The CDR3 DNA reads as TGTGCCAGCAGCCCCGTAAGGGGGGCCTTTTCAGATACGCAGTATTTT.

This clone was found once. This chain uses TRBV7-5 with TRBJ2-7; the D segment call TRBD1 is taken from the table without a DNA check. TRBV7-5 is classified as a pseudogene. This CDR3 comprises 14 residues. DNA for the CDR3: TGTGCCAGAAGCCGGACAGGGGGCCTGTACGAGCAGTACTTC. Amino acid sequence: CARSRTGGLYEQYF.

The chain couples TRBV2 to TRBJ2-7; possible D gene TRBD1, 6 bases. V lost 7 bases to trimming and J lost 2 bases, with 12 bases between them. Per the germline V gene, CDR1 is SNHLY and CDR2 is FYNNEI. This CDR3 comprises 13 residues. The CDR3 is CASTGVLAYEQYF. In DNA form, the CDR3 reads TGTGCCAGCACAGGGGTTCTAGCCTACGAGCAGTACTTC.

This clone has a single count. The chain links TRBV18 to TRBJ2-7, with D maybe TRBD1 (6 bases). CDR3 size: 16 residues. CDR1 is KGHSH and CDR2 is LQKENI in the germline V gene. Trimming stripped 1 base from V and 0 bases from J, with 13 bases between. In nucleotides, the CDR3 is TGTGCCAGCTCACCACTTGAGGGGGAGTCCTCCTACGAGCAGTACTTC. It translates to CASSPLEGESSYEQYF.

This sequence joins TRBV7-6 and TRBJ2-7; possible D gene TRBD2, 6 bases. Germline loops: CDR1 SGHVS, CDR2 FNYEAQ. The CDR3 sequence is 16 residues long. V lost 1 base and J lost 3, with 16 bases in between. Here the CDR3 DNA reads TGTGCCAGCAGCTTAGGGACGACGCAGGAGGGCTACGAGCAGTACTTC. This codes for CASSLGTTQEGYEQYF.

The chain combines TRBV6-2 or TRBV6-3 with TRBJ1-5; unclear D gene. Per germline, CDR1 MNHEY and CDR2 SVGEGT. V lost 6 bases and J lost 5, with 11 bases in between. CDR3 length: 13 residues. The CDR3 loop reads CASSATGYQPQHF. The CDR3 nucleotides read TGTGCCAGCAGCGCGACCGGCTATCAGCCCCAGCATTTT.

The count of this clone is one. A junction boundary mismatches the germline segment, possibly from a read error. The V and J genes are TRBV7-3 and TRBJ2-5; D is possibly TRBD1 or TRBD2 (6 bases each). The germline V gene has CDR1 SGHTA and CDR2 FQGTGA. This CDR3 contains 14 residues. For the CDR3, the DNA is TGTGCCAGCAGCTTAGGGGGGCCTCAAGGGACCCAGTACTTC. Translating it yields CASSLGGPQGTQYF. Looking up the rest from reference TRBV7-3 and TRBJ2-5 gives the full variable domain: GAGVSQTPSNKVTEKGKYVELRCDPISGHTALYWYRQSLGQGPEFLIYFQGTGAADDSGLPNDRFFAVRPEGSVSTLKIQRTERGDSAVYLCASSLGGPQGTQYFGPGTRLLVL.

In DNA form, the CDR3 reads TGTGCCAGCAGCTTCCGGGACGGGTACACTGAAGCTTTCTTT. Amino acids: CASSFRDGYTEAFF. The J gene is TRBJ1-1, the V gene TRBV5-8, with D maybe TRBD1 (5 bases). V was trimmed by 2 bases and J by 3 bases, leaving 11 bases between them. The CDR3 has 14 amino acids. Germline loops: CDR1 SGHTS, CDR2 YDEGEE.